These T cell receptor beta chains were read from a single sample in a study of shared clonotypes between healthy human individuals. Method: immunoSEQ multiplex PCR; TCRdb's copy keeps in-frame clones and lacks some. The sample has more than 2,000,000 clones, around 94% seen once. Sample: naive CD4+ T cells sorted from blood. These receptors all come from a man younger than 35 in good health. CDR3s include the opening cysteine and the closing phenylalanine or tryptophan. A D gene is named only where the DNA matches it firmly. Clone size appears in some rows only: once, few, many, or a class for an expanded clone.

>14|TRBV10-3|TRBD1|TRBJ2-1|once
CANKGQGSYNEQFF
TGTGCCAACAAAGGACAGGGGTCCTACAATGAGCAGTTCTTC
>15|TRBV5-6|TRBD1|TRBJ1-5|.
CASSPRQGGNQPQHF
TGTGCCAGCAGCCCCCGACAGGGTGGGAATCAGCCCCAGCATTTT
>15|TRBV5-1|.|TRBJ1-5|.
CASSLGPQLNQPQHF
TGCGCCAGCAGCTTGGGTCCGCAGCTCAATCAGCCCCAGCATTTT
>14|TRBV6-1|TRBD1|TRBJ1-1|.
CASSGQGAYTEAFF
TGTGCCAGCAGTGGACAGGGGGCGTACACTGAAGCTTTCTTT
>15|TRBV10-1|.|TRBJ2-7|.
CASSEQQGGSYEQYF
TGCGCCAGCAGTGAGCAACAGGGAGGGTCCTACGAGCAGTACTTC
>17|TRBV2|TRBD2|TRBJ2-3|.
CASSEASGGTSTDTQYF
TGTGCCAGCAGTGAAGCTAGCGGGGGGACTAGCACAGATACGCAGTATTTT
>15|TRBV11-2|.|TRBJ2-7|.
CASTLSRASSYEQYF
TGTGCCAGCACCCTTAGCAGGGCTTCATCCTACGAGCAGTACTTC
>13|TRBV30|.|TRBJ1-1|.
CAWSSGMNTEAFF
TGTGCCTGGAGTTCCGGAATGAACACTGAAGCTTTCTTT
>13|TRBV19|.|TRBJ1-4|.
CASSIVLGEKLFF
TGTGCCAGTAGTATAGTCCTGGGTGAAAAACTGTTTTTT
>12|TRBV10-2|.|TRBJ2-3|.
CASSESRDTQYF
TGCGCCAGCAGTGAGTCCAGGGATACGCAGTATTTT
>15|TRBV6-6|.|TRBJ1-2|.
CASFVSPAESYGYTF
TGTGCCAGCTTTGTGAGTCCGGCGGAAAGCTATGGCTACACCTTC
>16|TRBV10-3|TRBD1|TRBJ1-4|.
CAIRSSGGGPNEKLFF
TGTGCCATCAGGAGCTCAGGGGGCGGCCCTAATGAAAAACTGTTTTTT
>14|TRBV5-4|.|TRBJ2-5|.
CASSLAPHQETQYF
TGTGCCAGCAGCTTGGCTCCCCACCAAGAGACCCAGTACTTC
>14|TRBV6-1|.|TRBJ1-1|.
CASSKDSSNTEAFF
TGTGCCAGCAGTAAGGACAGCTCAAACACTGAAGCTTTCTTT
>13|TRBV6-6|.|TRBJ1-2|.
CATSIGQSYGYTF
TGTGCCACCTCTATAGGACAGTCCTATGGCTACACCTTC
>13|TRBV19|TRBD1|TRBJ1-1|.
CASSYTPGQEAFF
TGTGCCAGTAGTTACACACCGGGACAGGAAGCTTTCTTT
>17|TRBV7-2|.|TRBJ1-5|once
CASSLGGDSLGYQPQHF
TGTGCCAGCAGCTTAGGAGGCGACAGTCTGGGCTATCAGCCCCAGCATTTT
>16|TRBV15|.|TRBJ1-5|.
CATSRGSGDPNQPQHF
TGTGCCACCAGCAGAGGCTCAGGGGACCCCAATCAGCCCCAGCATTTT
>12|TRBV6-5|.|TRBJ2-2|few
CASSENTGELFF
TGTGCCAGCAGTGAGAACACCGGGGAGCTGTTTTTT
>15|TRBV7-9|.|TRBJ1-4|.
CASSLGRGRNEKLFF
TGTGCCAGCAGCTTAGGTCGGGGTAGGAATGAAAAACTGTTTTTT
>12|TRBV5-1|TRBD1|TRBJ2-1|.
CASSGRQGQQFF
TGCGCCAGCAGCGGGCGACAGGGCCAGCAGTTCTTC
>14|TRBV7-2|.|TRBJ2-5|.
CASSLAGVQETQYF
TGTGCCAGCAGCTTAGCTGGGGTCCAAGAGACCCAGTACTTC
>16|TRBV11-2|TRBD2|TRBJ2-5|.
CASSRRPGLAAETQYF
TGTGCCAGCAGCCGCAGACCGGGACTAGCGGCAGAGACCCAGTACTTC
>12|TRBV10-1|.|TRBJ2-7|.
CAPKGFWHEQYF
TGCGCCCCTAAGGGGTTTTGGCACGAGCAGTACTTC
>16|TRBV7-8|.|TRBJ1-5|once
CASSLQGGDSNQPQHF
TGTGCCAGCAGCTTGCAGGGTGGGGATAGCAATCAGCCCCAGCATTTT
>16|TRBV9|TRBD2|TRBJ2-1|.
CASSVGASGNYNEQFF
TGTGCCAGCAGCGTGGGGGCTAGCGGGAACTACAATGAGCAGTTCTTC
>15|TRBV5-1|.|TRBJ1-5|.
CASSLGGLDNQPQHF
TGCGCCAGCAGCTTGGGGGGCTTGGACAATCAGCCCCAGCATTTT
>15|TRBV7-6|TRBD1|TRBJ2-5|.
CASSLDGTVQETQYF
TGTGCCAGCAGCTTAGATGGGACAGTCCAAGAGACCCAGTACTTC
>16|TRBV2|TRBD1|TRBJ1-2|.
CASSEEGDRGGYGYTF
TGTGCCAGCAGTGAAGAGGGGGACAGGGGTGGCTATGGCTACACCTTC
>16|TRBV6-5|TRBD2|TRBJ2-7|.
CASSSPTSGDPYEQYF
TGTGCCAGCAGTTCACCGACTAGCGGGGATCCCTACGAGCAGTACTTC
>17|TRBV15|TRBD2|TRBJ2-1|.
CATSRVSGGHSYNEQFF
TGTGCCACCAGCAGAGTTAGCGGGGGGCACTCCTACAATGAGCAGTTCTTC
>15|TRBV4-1|.|TRBJ2-5|.
CASSQNSISKETQYF
TGCGCCAGCAGCCAAAACAGCATCTCGAAAGAGACCCAGTACTTC
>15|TRBV11-3|TRBD1|TRBJ1-1|.
CASSPGTARDTEAFF
TGTGCCAGCAGCCCCGGGACAGCGAGGGACACTGAAGCTTTCTTT
>12|TRBV30|.|TRBJ2-5|.
CAWSSGGETQYF
TGTGCCTGGAGTTCCGGAGGGGAGACCCAGTACTTC
>16|TRBV6-1|TRBD2|TRBJ2-1|.
CASSALGAGGRSEQFF
TGTGCCAGCAGTGCCCTTGGGGCGGGGGGGCGGAGTGAGCAGTTCTTC
>15|TRBV6-6|TRBD1|TRBJ2-3|once
CASSLRQGPTDTQYF
TGTGCCAGCAGTCTGCGACAGGGCCCCACAGATACGCAGTATTTT